One sample yielded the 9 T cell receptor beta chains listed below, sequenced in a study of blood T cells in healthy people across ages. Next came a second PCR, run for about 6 to 11 cycles, which used a sample-barcoded 5' primer along with a J-beta primer mix. A single record per CDR3 protein comes from TCRdb applying MiXCR to the 5' RACE reads. The top ten clones hold under 5% of a sample with around 1,600,000 distinct CDR3 sequences, 42% of them seen once. The sample consisted of blood. These receptors were obtained from a young woman in good health.

This clonotype was seen a few times. V gene TRBV5-1 combines with J gene TRBJ2-5, with 8 bases matching TRBD2. This CDR3 has 17 residues. CDR1 and CDR2 from the germline V gene are SGHRS and YFSETQ. Losses at the gene ends were 2 bases for V and 3 bases for J; bases not matched to a gene: 12. CDR3 protein: CASSLETSGGYKETQYF. The CDR3 coding sequence is TGCGCCAGCAGCTTAGAAACTAGCGGCGGTTACAAAGAGACCCAGTACTTC.

The chain links TRBV7-2 to TRBJ2-7; tentative D call: TRBD2 (5 bases). Looked up from germline, CDR1 is SGHTA and CDR2 is FQGNSA. The CDR3 extends over 17 amino acids. With 7 bases removed from V and 4 bases from J, the gap between germline ends came to 26 bases. The CDR3 DNA sequence: TGTGCCAGCACCCCGGTTCGGACTGCTCTACGGGGTTACGAGCAGTACTTC. Translating gives CASTPVRTALRGYEQYF.

This clonotype was recorded once. V and J are TRBV10-3 and TRBJ1-4; a possible D gene is TRBD1 (6 bases). CDR1 and CDR2 (germline): ENHRY, SYGVKD. The CDR3 is 13 amino acids. Trimming shortened V by 8 bases and J by 2 bases, and 9 bases separated the two germline ends. In DNA form, the CDR3 reads TGTGCCATCGGTCAGGGGACTAATGAAAAACTGTTTTTT. It translates to CAIGQGTNEKLFF.

This clonotype has more than one count but fewer than ten. DNA of the CDR3: TGTGCCAGCAGCGCCCCACTAGCGGGGAGCACAGATACGCAGTATTTT. This codes for CASSAPLAGSTDTQYF. The chain employs TRBV9 and TRBJ2-3, with 10 nucleotides matching TRBD2. V lost 3 bases and J lost 0; bases outside the gene matches: 4. Germline CDR1 is SGDLS and CDR2 is YYNGEE. The CDR3 is 16 residues long.

The rearrangement uses TRBV9 and TRBJ2-3, with 10 nucleotides matching TRBD2. CDR3 size: 15 residues. Unmatched junction bases numbered 4, after V lost 3 bases and J lost 3 bases. Germline CDR1 and CDR2: SGDLS and YYNGEE. The CDR3 loop is CASSGSGGATDTQYF. The CDR3 nucleotides read TGTGCCAGCAGCGGGAGCGGGGGGGCGACAGATACGCAGTATTTT.

This rearrangement joins TRBV28 to TRBJ2-4; D is undetermined. Germline CDR1 is MDHEN and CDR2 is SYDVKM. The CDR3 has 15 residues. The V gene lost 2 bases and the J gene lost 1 base, with 9 bases spanning the gap. The CDR3 spells CASSLRVAAKNIQYF. The CDR3 nucleotides are TGTGCCAGCAGTTTACGTGTAGCTGCCAAAAACATTCAGTACTTC.

This clonotype was seen only a few times. The V call is TRBV5-1, the J call TRBJ2-1; 7 positions agree with TRBD1. There are 16 residues in the CDR3. V lost 4 bases, J lost 0 bases, and 7 bases stayed unmatched. Germline CDR1 reads SGHRS; CDR2 reads YFSETQ. The chain's CDR3 is CASSNWDSLSYNEQFF. The CDR3 bases are TGCGCCAGCAGCAATTGGGACAGCCTCTCCTACAATGAGCAGTTCTTC.

The chain couples TRBV12-3 or TRBV12-4 to TRBJ2-3; D might be TRBD2 (7 bases). This CDR3 spans 15 amino acids. The V gene lost 7 bases and the J gene lost 2 bases, with 16 bases spanning the gap. The CDR3 sequence is CASTGAGAYTDTQYF. Written as DNA, the CDR3 is TGTGCCAGCACAGGTGCGGGGGCTTACACAGATACGCAGTATTTT.

A few counts support this clonotype. The chain employs TRBV3-1 and TRBJ2-7; D gene unclear. Per the germline V gene, CDR1 is LGHDT and CDR2 is YNNKEL (reference sequence). Trimming stripped 0 bases from V and 5 bases from J, with 11 bases between. CDR3 size: 14 residues. The CDR3 sequence is CASSQDPTLDEQYF. The DNA for the CDR3 is TGTGCCAGCAGCCAAGATCCGACCCTTGACGAGCAGTACTTC.